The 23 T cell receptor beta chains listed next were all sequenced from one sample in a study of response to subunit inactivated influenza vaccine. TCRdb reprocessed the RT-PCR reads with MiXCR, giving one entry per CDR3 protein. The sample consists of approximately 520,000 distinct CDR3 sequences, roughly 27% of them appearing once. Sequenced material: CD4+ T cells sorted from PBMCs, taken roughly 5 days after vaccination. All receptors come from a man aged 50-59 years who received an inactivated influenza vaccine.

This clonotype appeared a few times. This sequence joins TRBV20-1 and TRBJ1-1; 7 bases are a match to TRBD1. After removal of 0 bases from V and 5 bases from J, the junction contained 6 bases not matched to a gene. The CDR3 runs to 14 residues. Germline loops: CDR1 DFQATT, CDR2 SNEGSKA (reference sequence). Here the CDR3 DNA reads TGCAGTGCTAGAGAGCACAGGGGTTGGACTGAAGCTTTCTTT. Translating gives CSAREHRGWTEAFF.

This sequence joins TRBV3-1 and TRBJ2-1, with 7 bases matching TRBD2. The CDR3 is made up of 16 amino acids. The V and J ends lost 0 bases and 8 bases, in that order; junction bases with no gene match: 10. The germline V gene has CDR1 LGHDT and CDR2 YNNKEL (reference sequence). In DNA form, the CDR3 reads TGTGCCAGCAGCCAAGAAGGTGTCGGGAGGATCCATGAGCAGTTCTTC. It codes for CASSQEGVGRIHEQFF.

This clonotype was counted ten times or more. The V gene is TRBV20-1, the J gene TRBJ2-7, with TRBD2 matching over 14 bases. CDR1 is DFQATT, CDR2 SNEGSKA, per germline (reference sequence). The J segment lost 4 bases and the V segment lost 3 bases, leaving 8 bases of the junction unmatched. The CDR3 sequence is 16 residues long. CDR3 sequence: CSARGLAGVFTYEQYF. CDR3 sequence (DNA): TGCAGTGCTAGGGGACTAGCGGGAGTCTTTACGTACGAGCAGTACTTC.

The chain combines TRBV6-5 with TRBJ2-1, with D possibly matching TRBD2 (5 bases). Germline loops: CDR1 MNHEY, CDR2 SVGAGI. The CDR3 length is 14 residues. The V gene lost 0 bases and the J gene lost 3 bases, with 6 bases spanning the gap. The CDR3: CASSYSRDYNEQFF. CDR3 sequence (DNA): TGTGCCAGCAGTTACTCGAGGGACTACAATGAGCAGTTCTTC.

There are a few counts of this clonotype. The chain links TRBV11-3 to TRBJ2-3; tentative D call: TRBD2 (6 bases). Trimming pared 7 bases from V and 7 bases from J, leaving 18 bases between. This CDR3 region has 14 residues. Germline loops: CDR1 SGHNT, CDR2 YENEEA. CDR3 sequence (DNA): TGTGCCAGCACCTCTAGCGAGAAACCAAATACGCAGTATTTT. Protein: CASTSSEKPNTQYF.

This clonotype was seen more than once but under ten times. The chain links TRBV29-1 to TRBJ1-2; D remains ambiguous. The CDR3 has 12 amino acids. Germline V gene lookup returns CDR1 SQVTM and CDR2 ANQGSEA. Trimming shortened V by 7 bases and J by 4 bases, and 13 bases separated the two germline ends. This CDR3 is CSAIRGSYGYTF. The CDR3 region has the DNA TGCAGCGCCATTCGGGGTTCCTATGGCTACACCTTC.

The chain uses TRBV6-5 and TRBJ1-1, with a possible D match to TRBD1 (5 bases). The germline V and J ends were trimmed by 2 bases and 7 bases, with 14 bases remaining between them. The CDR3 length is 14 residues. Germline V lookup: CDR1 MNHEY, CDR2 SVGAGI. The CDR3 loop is CASSYLGVGDEAFF. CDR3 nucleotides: TGTGCCAGCAGTTACCTAGGGGTCGGAGATGAAGCTTTCTTT.

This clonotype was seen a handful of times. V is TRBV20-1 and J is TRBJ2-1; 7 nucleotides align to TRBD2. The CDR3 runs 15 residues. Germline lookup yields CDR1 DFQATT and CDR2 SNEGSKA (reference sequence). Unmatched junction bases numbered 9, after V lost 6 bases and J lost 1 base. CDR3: CSAREAGISYNEQFF. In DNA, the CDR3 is TGCAGTGCCCGGGAGGCGGGGATATCCTACAATGAGCAGTTCTTC.

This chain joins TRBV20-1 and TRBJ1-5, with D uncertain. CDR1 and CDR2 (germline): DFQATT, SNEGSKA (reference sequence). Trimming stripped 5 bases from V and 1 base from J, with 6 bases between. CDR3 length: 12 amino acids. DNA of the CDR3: TGCAGTGCTTCAGTCAGCAATCAGCCCCAGCATTTT. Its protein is CSASVSNQPQHF.

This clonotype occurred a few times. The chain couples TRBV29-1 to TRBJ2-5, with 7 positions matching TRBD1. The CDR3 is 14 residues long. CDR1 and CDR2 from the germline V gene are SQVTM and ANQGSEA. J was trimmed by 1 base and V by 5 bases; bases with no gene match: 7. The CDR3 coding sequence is TGCAGCGTTACTGTCAGGGGGTTCCAAGAGACCCAGTACTTC. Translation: CSVTVRGFQETQYF.

The DNA for the CDR3 is TGTGCCAGCAGTGAAGAGGGGGGCACTGAAGCTTTCTTT. This translates into CASSEEGGTEAFF. The chain joins TRBV2 to TRBJ1-1; TRBD1 might be the D (6 bases). The CDR3 has 13 amino acids. Germline values: CDR1 SNHLY, CDR2 FYNNEI. Deletions cut 1 base from V and 4 bases from J, with 7 bases between. The variable domain in full, completed from reference TRBV2 and TRBJ1-1, reads EPEVTQTPSHQVTQMGQEVILRCVPISNHLYFYWYRQILGQKVEFLVSFYNNEISEKSEIFDDQFSVERPDGSNFTLKIRSTKLEDSAMYFCASSEEGGTEAFFGQGTRLTVV.

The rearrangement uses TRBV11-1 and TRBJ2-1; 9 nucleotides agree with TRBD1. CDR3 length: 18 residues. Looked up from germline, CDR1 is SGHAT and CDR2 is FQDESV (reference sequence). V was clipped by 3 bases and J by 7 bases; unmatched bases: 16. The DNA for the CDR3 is TGTGCCAGCAGCTTCTCGAGATTTGGGACAGGGCAACTGAATGAGCAGTTCTTC. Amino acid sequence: CASSFSRFGTGQLNEQFF.

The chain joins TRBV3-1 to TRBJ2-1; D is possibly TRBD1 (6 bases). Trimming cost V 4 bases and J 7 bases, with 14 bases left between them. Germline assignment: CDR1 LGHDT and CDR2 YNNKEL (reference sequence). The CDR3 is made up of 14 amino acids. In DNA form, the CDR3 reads TGTGCCAGCAGCCTCGGACAGCAAAAGAATGAGCAGTTCTTC. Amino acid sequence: CASSLGQQKNEQFF.

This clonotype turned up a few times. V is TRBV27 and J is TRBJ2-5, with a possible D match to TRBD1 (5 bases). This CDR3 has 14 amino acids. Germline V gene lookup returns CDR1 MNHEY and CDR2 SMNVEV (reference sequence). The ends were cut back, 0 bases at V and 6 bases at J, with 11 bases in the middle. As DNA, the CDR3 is TGTGCCAGCAGTTTATCGCCAGGGTTTCAGACCCAGTACTTC. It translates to CASSLSPGFQTQYF.

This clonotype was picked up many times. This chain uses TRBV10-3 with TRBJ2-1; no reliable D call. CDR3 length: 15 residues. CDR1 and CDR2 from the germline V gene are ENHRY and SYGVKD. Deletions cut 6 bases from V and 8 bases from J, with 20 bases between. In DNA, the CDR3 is TGTGCCATCAGAGGCTCGAGCGTCTTCGGTGATGAGCAGTTCTTC. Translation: CAIRGSSVFGDEQFF.

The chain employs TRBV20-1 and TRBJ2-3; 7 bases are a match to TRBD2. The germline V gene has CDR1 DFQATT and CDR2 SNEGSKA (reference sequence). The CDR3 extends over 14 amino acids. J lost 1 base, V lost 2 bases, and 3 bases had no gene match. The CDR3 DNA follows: TGCAGTGCTAGAACTACTAGCGGCACAGATACGCAGTATTTT. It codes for CSARTTSGTDTQYF.

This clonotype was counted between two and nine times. In nucleotides, the CDR3 is TGTGCTAGTGGTTTGGGGAGCACAGATACGCAGTATTTT. This codes for CASGLGSTDTQYF. The rearrangement links TRBV12-5 to TRBJ2-3; unclear D gene. CDR1 is LGHNT and CDR2 is FRNRAP in the germline V gene. The V and J ends lost 1 base and 0 bases respectively, with 2 bases between them. The CDR3 totals 13 residues.

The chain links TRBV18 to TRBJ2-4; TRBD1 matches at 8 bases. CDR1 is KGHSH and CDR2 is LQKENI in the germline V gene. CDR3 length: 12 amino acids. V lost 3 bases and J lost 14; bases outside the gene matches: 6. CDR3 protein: CASSPGQGVKYF. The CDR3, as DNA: TGTGCCAGCTCACCCGGACAGGGAGTCAAGTACTTC.

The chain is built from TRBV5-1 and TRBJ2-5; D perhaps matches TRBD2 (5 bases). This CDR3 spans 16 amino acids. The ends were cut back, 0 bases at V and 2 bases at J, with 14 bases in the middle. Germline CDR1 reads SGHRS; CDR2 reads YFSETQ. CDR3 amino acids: CASSLVYRGEQETQYF. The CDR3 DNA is TGCGCCAGCAGCTTGGTTTACCGGGGTGAACAAGAGACCCAGTACTTC.

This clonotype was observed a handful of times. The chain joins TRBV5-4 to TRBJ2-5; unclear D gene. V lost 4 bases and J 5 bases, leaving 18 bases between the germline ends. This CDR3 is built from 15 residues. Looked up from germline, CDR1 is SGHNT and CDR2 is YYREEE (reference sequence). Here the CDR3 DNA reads TGTGCCAGCAGCGCGCCGGGCGGCCGTTATGAGACCCAGTACTTC. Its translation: CASSAPGGRYETQYF.

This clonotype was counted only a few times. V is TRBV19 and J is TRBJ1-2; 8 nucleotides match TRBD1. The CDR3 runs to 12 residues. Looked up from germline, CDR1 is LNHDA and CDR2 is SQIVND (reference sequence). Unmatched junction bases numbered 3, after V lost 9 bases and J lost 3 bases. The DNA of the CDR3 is TGTGCCAGCGGACAGGGTGACTATGGCTACACCTTC. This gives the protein CASGQGDYGYTF.

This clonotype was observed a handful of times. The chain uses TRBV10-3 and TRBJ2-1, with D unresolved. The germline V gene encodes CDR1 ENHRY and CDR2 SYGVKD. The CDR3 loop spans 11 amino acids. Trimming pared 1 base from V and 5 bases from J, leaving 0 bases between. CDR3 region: CAISEYNEQFF. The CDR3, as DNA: TGTGCCATCAGTGAGTACAATGAGCAGTTCTTC.

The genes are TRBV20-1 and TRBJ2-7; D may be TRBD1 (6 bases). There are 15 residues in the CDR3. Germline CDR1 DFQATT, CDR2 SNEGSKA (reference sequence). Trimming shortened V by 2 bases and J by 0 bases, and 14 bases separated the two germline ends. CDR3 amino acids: CSARLRGSPSYEQYF. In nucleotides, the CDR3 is TGCAGTGCTAGACTCAGGGGATCGCCCTCCTACGAGCAGTACTTC.